The clone carrying this TCR beta chain is medium-sized within its sample. Its target is unknown. This sample was taken from a study of Tregs in tolerant kidney transplant recipients. About the research overall: Two populations were sorted: CD4+CD8-CD25+CD127- and CD4+CD8-4-1BB+CD40L-.

Measured with immunoSEQ multiplex PCR; TCRdb has only the in-frame clones, and not every one. The table includes several hundred clones, roughly 37% detected once. The CDR3 has 15 amino acids. In germline, CDR1 is MNHEY, CDR2 SMNVEV (reference sequence). V lost 4 bases, J lost 4 bases, and 10 bases stayed unmatched. Sequences were obtained from Tregs from blood cultured with allogeneic cells. The chain is built from TRBV27 and TRBJ2-7; 7 bases are a match to TRBD2. The source of this sequence is a human patient who received a combined kidney and bone marrow transplant. Some T cells may arise from the graft donor. CDR3 residues: CASSYKPVSGYEQYF. The CDR3 DNA reads as TGTGCCAGCAGTTATAAGCCAGTTAGCGGGTACGAGCAGTACTTC.